A single sample is the source of the 2 T cell receptor beta chains below, sequenced in a study of radiotherapy plus CTLA-4 blockade in lung cancer. Method: immunoSEQ multiplex PCR; TCRdb's copy keeps in-frame clones and lacks some. This repertoire shows about 45,000 clones, roughly three quarters found once; its top ten account for around 8%. Sequenced material: peripheral blood, taken from a patient treated with radiotherapy plus ipilimumab. Receptors originate from a human donor with non-small cell lung cancer who had stable disease on radiotherapy plus ipilimumab.

The V and J genes are TRBV6-5 and TRBJ2-5, with D tentatively TRBD2 (5 bases). The V end was cut by 7 bases, the J end by 7 bases, with 13 bases between. The CDR3 extends over 12 amino acids. In germline, CDR1 is MNHEY, CDR2 SVGAGI. The CDR3 sequence is CASTPEGRTQYF. CDR3 nucleotides: TGTGCCAGCACCCCCGAAGGGAGGACCCAGTACTTC.

This chain uses TRBV28 with TRBJ1-1; no firm D call. This CDR3 region has 14 residues. Germline CDR1 MDHEN, CDR2 SYDVKM. The V end lost 5 bases, the J end lost 0 bases, and 10 bases lay between the germline ends. The CDR3 protein is CASSPHSLNTEAFF. CDR3 bases: TGTGCCAGCAGTCCCCATAGCTTGAACACTGAAGCTTTCTTT.